Listed below are T cell receptor beta chains from one sample, sequenced in a study of blood T cell repertoires in COVID-19. Profiling relied on immunoSEQ multiplex PCR, and the TCRdb table lists in-frame clones only, not all of them. The sample lists 150,000 to 200,000 clones, about four fifths occurring once. The sample taken for sequencing was peripheral blood. These receptors were obtained from a woman of 80 years or more with COVID-19, enrolled during active disease. Each CDR3 is given with its conserved first and last residue. The D gene is left open where the match is weak. Some rows mark clone size as missing; the rest say once, few, many or name a class of expanded clone.

TRBV6-6,15,.,.,TRBJ1-1,TGTGCCAGCAGTTACTCCTTCAAGACTTACACTGAAGCTTTCTTT,CASSYSFKTYTEAFF
TRBV14,12,.,.,TRBJ1-2,TGTGCCAGCAGTGGGGGGAACTATGGCTACACCTTC,CASSGGNYGYTF
TRBV4-2,18,few,TRBD1,TRBJ2-4,TGTGCCAGCAGCCAGATCCCTGGACAGGGGAGGACCAAAAACATTCAGTACTTC,CASSQIPGQGRTKNIQYF
TRBV2,13,.,.,TRBJ2-1,TGTGCCAGCAGCCCCACCGCTGGAGGTGAGCAGTTCTTC,CASSPTAGGEQFF
TRBV7-2,15,once,.,TRBJ2-7,TGTGCCAGCAGCCTAAGATCGGAGTTTACCTACGAGCAGTACTTC,CASSLRSEFTYEQYF
TRBV7-7,17,few,.,TRBJ2-1,TGTGCTAGCAGCCCGGACCAGGGGTACAAGATTTACAATGAGCAGTTCTTC,CASSPDQGYKIYNEQFF
TRBV9,16,.,TRBD2,TRBJ2-3,TGTGCCAGCAGCGAGGGGACTAGCGGCTTCACAGATACGCAGTATTTT,CASSEGTSGFTDTQYF
TRBV27,14,.,.,TRBJ2-3,TGTGCCAGCAGTTTATCGGTGGGCCCAGATACGCAGTATTTT,CASSLSVGPDTQYF
TRBV2,16,.,TRBD1,TRBJ1-2,TGTGCCAGCAGTCCTCCGGGACAGGGGGCGAAATCCGGCTACACCTTC,CASSPPGQGAKSGYTF
TRBV28,15,.,.,TRBJ1-2,TGTGCCAGCAGTTTATATAGGGGGACCGGCCCCGGCTACACCTTC,CASSLYRGTGPGYTF
TRBV10-3,17,.,TRBD1,TRBJ1-4,TGTGCCATCAGGCCGGGACAGCAGCTTGCAACTAATGAAAAACTGTTTTTT,CAIRPGQQLATNEKLFF